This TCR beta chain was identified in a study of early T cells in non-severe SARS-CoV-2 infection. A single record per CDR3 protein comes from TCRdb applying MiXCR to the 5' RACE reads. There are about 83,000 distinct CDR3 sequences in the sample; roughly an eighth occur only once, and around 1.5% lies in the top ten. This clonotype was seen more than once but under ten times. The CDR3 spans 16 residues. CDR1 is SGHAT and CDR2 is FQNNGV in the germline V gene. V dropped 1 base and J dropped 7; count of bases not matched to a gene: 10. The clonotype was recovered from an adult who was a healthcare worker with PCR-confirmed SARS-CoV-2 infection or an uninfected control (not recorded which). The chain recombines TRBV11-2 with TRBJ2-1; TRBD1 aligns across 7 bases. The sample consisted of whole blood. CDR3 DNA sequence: TGTGCCAGCAGCTTAGTAAGGGGCAGGGGGATGAATGAGCAGTTCTTC. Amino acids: CASSLVRGRGMNEQFF.